This record looks at one T cell receptor (beta chain) sequence and its context. The source of the sample is a study of cytomegalovirus exposure and HLA in healthy donors. PCR was performed using 60 Vbeta and 13 Jbeta primers. Produced via immunoSEQ multiplex PCR; TCRdb's table is partial and in-frame only. The sample carries about 110,000 clones, 82% recorded once. The trim removed 3 bases at V and 7 bases at J, leaving 8 bases unmatched. Germline lookup yields CDR1 SGHNT and CDR2 YENEEA. The CDR3 has 14 residues. The J gene is TRBJ1-2, the V gene TRBV11-3, with 7 bases matching TRBD1. Sequencing input: PBMCs. This TCR was sampled from a man aged 25 to 40 in good health and CMV-seropositive. CDR3 in amino acids: CASSFLTGAGGYTF. CDR3 sequence (DNA): TGTGCCAGCAGCTTTCTAACAGGGGCGGGTGGCTACACCTTC.